Presented here are 22 T cell receptor beta chains from one specimen sequenced in a study of a mutant IDH1 vaccine in newly diagnosed glioma. No antigens are known for them. Measured with immunoSEQ multiplex PCR; TCRdb has only the in-frame clones, and not every one. The sample lists some 40,000 clones; roughly 70% were seen once. Described time point: week 47, end of study. Each vaccine dose was 300 ug of mutant IDH1 20-mer peptide, with topical imiquimod. The sample in question was PBMCs, obtained from a glioma patient whose treatment included an IDH1 peptide vaccine. Receptor source: a man aged 35 to 55 with glioma.

This chain connects TRBV6-5 to TRBJ1-2; D is unclear. This CDR3 has 13 amino acids. The germline V gene encodes CDR1 MNHEY and CDR2 SVGAGI. V was clipped by 6 bases and J by 0 bases, with 8 bases between them. For the CDR3, the DNA is TGTGCCAGCAGCATCGGGTCTAACTATGGCTACACCTTC. It is translated as CASSIGSNYGYTF.

The chain combines TRBV6-1 with TRBJ1-1; TRBD1 matches 9 bases. Germline V gene lookup returns CDR1 MNHNS and CDR2 SASEGT. Trimming took 0 bases from V and 10 from J; bases not matched to a gene: 6. The CDR3 extends over 14 amino acids. The DNA for the CDR3 is TGTGCCAGCAGTGAAGCCCGACAGGGGGGTCGAGCTTTCTTT. It codes for CASSEARQGGRAFF.

This clone has only a few counts. CDR3 bases: TGTGCCAGCAGTGGGGACAGGGCTGGTCAGCCCCAGCATTTT. This encodes CASSGDRAGQPQHF. V gene TRBV2 combines with J gene TRBJ1-5; 9 bases line up with TRBD1. J was trimmed by 6 bases and V by 4 bases; bases with no gene match: 4. Germline V gives CDR1 SNHLY, CDR2 FYNNEI. The CDR3 runs 14 residues.

The CDR3 sequence: CASSELGQFTGELFF. CDR3 in DNA: TGTGCCAGCAGTGAATTAGGACAGTTCACCGGGGAGCTGTTTTTT. The chain couples TRBV6-4 to TRBJ2-2, with D possibly matching TRBD1 (6 bases). V was shortened by 3 bases and J by 4 bases, with 12 bases between the two germline ends. The germline V gene has CDR1 MRHNA and CDR2 SNTAGT. The CDR3 contains 15 residues.

The chain couples TRBV7-7 to TRBJ2-1; maybe TRBD2 (6 bases). The V end lost 1 base, the J end lost 8 bases, and 12 bases lay between the germline ends. Germline CDR1 is SSHAT and CDR2 is FNYEAQ (reference sequence). This CDR3 is built from 14 residues. The CDR3 protein is CASSLGGNGDEQFF. The DNA for the CDR3 is TGTGCCAGCAGCTTAGGCGGGAATGGGGATGAGCAGTTCTTC.

The chain uses TRBV9 and TRBJ2-5; D is uncertain. V was pared by 0 bases and J by 1 base, with 7 bases between. CDR3 length: 14 amino acids. Per the germline V gene, CDR1 is SGDLS and CDR2 is YYNGEE. Here the CDR3 reads CASSVVGSQETQYF. As DNA, the CDR3 is TGTGCCAGCAGCGTAGTAGGATCCCAAGAGACCCAGTACTTC.

This clone has just a few counts. Written as DNA, the CDR3 is TGTGCCAGCAGCCAGGACCTGGGACAGGGGGCTCGCTACGAGCAGTACTTC. The encoded protein is CASSQDLGQGARYEQYF. The chain combines TRBV4-2 with TRBJ2-7; 12 bases are shared with TRBD1. This CDR3 contains 17 residues. The V and J ends lost 3 bases and 3 bases, in that order; junction bases with no gene match: 9. The V gene's germline CDR1 is LGHNA and CDR2 YNFKEQ.

The chain has TRBV27 and TRBJ2-3; D might be TRBD2 (6 bases). Trimming stripped 2 bases from V and 3 bases from J, with 9 bases between. Germline V gives CDR1 MNHEY, CDR2 SMNVEV (reference sequence). The CDR3 loop spans 14 amino acids. CDR3 nucleotides: TGTGCCAGCAGTTTAAGGAGGGGTACAGATACGCAGTATTTT. Amino acids: CASSLRRGTDTQYF.

The rearrangement uses TRBV7-7 and TRBJ2-5, with D perhaps matching TRBD2 (6 bases). CDR3 size: 15 residues. Trimming pared 1 base from V and 7 bases from J, leaving 16 bases between. The germline V gene encodes CDR1 SSHAT and CDR2 FNYEAQ (reference sequence). In DNA form, the CDR3 reads TGTGCCAGCAGCTTAGACGGCGGGGCCTTGGGGACCCAGTACTTC. This codes for CASSLDGGALGTQYF.

This clone has a handful of counts. The chain recombines TRBV4-3 with TRBJ1-2; D uncertain. CDR1 and CDR2 (germline): LGHNA, YSLEER. The CDR3 loop spans 14 amino acids. The V end was cut by 0 bases, the J end by 8 bases, with 13 bases between. CDR3 residues: CASSQELGMRGYTF. As DNA, the CDR3 is TGCGCCAGCAGCCAAGAACTCGGGATGCGAGGCTACACCTTC.

The chain carries TRBV30 and TRBJ2-1, with D possibly being TRBD1 (7 bases). Trimming removed 5 bases from V and 15 bases from J, with 17 bases in between. Per the germline V gene, CDR1 is GTSNPN and CDR2 is SVGIG (reference sequence). The CDR3 contains 11 residues. In DNA form, the CDR3 reads TGTGCCTGGGGACTACAGGGGCGGCTGTTCTTC. It translates to CAWGLQGRLFF.

The rearrangement uses TRBV7-2 and TRBJ2-1, with 14 bases that match TRBD2. With V trimmed by 5 bases and J by 7 bases, 7 bases remained unmatched. This CDR3 is 16 amino acids long. The germline V gene has CDR1 SGHTA and CDR2 FQGNSA. The CDR3, as DNA: TGTGCCAGCAGCGCCCGACTAGCGGGAGGGACGAATGAGCAGTTCTTC. This codes for CASSARLAGGTNEQFF.

This clone is termed medium-sized. This rearrangement joins TRBV6-1 to TRBJ2-7; 9 nucleotides agree with TRBD2. Germline V gives CDR1 MNHNS, CDR2 SASEGT. CDR3 length: 14 amino acids. After removal of 3 bases from V and 6 bases from J, the junction contained 6 bases not matched to a gene. CDR3 in DNA: TGTGCCAGCAGTGAGCGGGAGGGCCTCCGCGAGCAGTACGTC. Residues: CASSEREGLREQYV.

The chain employs TRBV7-2 and TRBJ1-5; 9 bases match TRBD1. This CDR3 spans 17 amino acids. Per the germline V gene, CDR1 is SGHTA and CDR2 is FQGNSA. J lost 4 bases, V lost 4 bases, and 11 bases had no gene match. CDR3 in amino acids: CASSSTGNRGPNQPQHF. The CDR3 nucleotides are TGTGCCAGCAGCTCTACAGGGAACAGGGGGCCAAATCAGCCCCAGCATTTT.

This clone was seen a few times. This chain connects TRBV19 to TRBJ2-3; 8 nucleotides agree with TRBD2. The CDR3 consists of 15 residues. The V gene's germline CDR1 is LNHDA and CDR2 SQIVND (reference sequence). Trimming cost V 8 bases and J 0 bases; bases outside gene matches: 7. The DNA for the CDR3 is TGTGCCAGTGGTTACGGGGGGGGTAGCACAGATACGCAGTATTTT. Translating gives CASGYGGGSTDTQYF.

V usage is TRBV19 and J usage is TRBJ2-3; 8 bases match TRBD2. Germline CDR1 is LNHDA and CDR2 is SQIVND (reference sequence). The CDR3 totals 15 residues. The trim removed 7 bases at V and 4 bases at J, leaving 10 bases unmatched. CDR3 residues: CASTLRAGGADTQYF. The CDR3 nucleotides are TGTGCCAGTACTCTCCGGGCGGGAGGAGCAGATACGCAGTATTTT.

The chain combines TRBV7-2 with TRBJ2-5, with TRBD2 identical over 7 bases. With 4 bases clipped from V and 1 base from J, the junction kept 3 bases outside the gene matches. In germline, CDR1 is SGHTA, CDR2 FQGNSA. This CDR3 comprises 14 residues. The CDR3 region is CASSSIAGQETQYF. The CDR3 nucleotides are TGTGCCAGCAGCTCGATAGCGGGCCAAGAGACCCAGTACTTC.

The chain combines TRBV21-1 with TRBJ2-7; the table's D gene call, TRBD2, was not cross checked with the DNA. TRBV21-1 is given as a pseudogene. The CDR3 loop spans 14 amino acids. The CDR3 DNA reads as TGTGCCAGCAGCAGAAGTAAGAGGAGAAGCGAGCAGTACGTC. The encoded protein is CASSRSKRRSEQYV.

This chain joins TRBV6-1 and TRBJ2-2, with D possibly TRBD1 on 5 matching bases. There are 14 residues in the CDR3. Germline V gives CDR1 MNHNS, CDR2 SASEGT. V was shortened by 2 bases and J by 5 bases, with 9 bases between the two germline ends. In DNA form, the CDR3 reads TGTGCCAGCAGTGAACAGGGTCAGACCGGGGAGCTGTTTTTT. Translated, it gives CASSEQGQTGELFF.

CDR3 coding DNA: TGTGCCAGCAGCCTAGGGACATCCTCTGGAAACACCATATATTTT. Its translation: CASSLGTSSGNTIYF. The chain has TRBV7-8 and TRBJ1-3; possible D gene TRBD1, 6 bases. Deletions cut 5 bases from V and 0 bases from J, with 11 bases between. CDR1 is SGHVS, CDR2 FQNEAQ, per germline. The CDR3 totals 15 residues.

The chain carries TRBV14 and TRBJ2-1, with no clear D. Germline lookup yields CDR1 SGHDN and CDR2 FVKESK. Trimming stripped 6 bases from V and 9 bases from J, with 12 bases between. The CDR3 has 12 amino acids. The CDR3 coding sequence is TGTGCCAGCAGTCACTCTAGAACTGAGCAGTTCTTC. Protein sequence: CASSHSRTEQFF.

The chain joins TRBV6-1 to TRBJ2-7; D possibly corresponds to TRBD2 (7 bases). Between the trimmed V and J ends, which lost 6 bases and 0 bases, there was a span of 12 bases. CDR3 length: 14 amino acids. CDR1 and CDR2 (germline): MNHNS, SASEGT. DNA of the CDR3: TGTGCCAGCAGGGGGGGGACACCCTCCTACGAGCAGTACTTC. Protein sequence: CASRGGTPSYEQYF.